This T cell receptor (beta chain) was documented in a study of blood T cell repertoires in COVID-19 (dated by TCRdb to about 2020). A note on the overall study: Samples covering the acute and convalescent phases of COVID-19 were provided by collaborators in the United States, Italy and Spain. A freely available public database, intended as a resource for researchers studying the immune response to SARS-CoV-2, is where the repertoires were released. Samples were obtained from the ongoing ImmuneRACE study (first 160 participants) and from 1,254 subjects provided by 6 global collaborators. The dataset comprised deeply sampled blood TCRbeta repertoires from subjects exposed to, actively infected with, or recovered from COVID-19. Where available, HLA class I and class II types were taken from metadata supplied by the sample provider and were not determined by assay-based typing. Nearly every sample came with metadata listing a de-identified subject ID, COVID-19 status, age in years and sex. The material from the prospective study consisted of cDNA or gDNA derived from T cells, B-cell-depleted T cells, or PBMCs. Broad study findings and their caveats: How much clinical and demographic metadata was included differed by source and by participant, and the metadata was provided uncurated.

Reading the germline V gene gives CDR1 MNHEY and CDR2 SVGEGT. There are 12 amino acids in the CDR3, from cysteine to phenylalanine inclusive. Solely the CDR3 DNA is kept, with 36 bases framed from the first base. V and J are truncated by 4 bases and 5 bases respectively, leaving an intervening sequence of 8 bases. One collaborating source in Seattle enrolled patients during active infection and followed them longitudinally through the course of disease. Each collaborating institution followed its own protocols to collect whole blood in K2EDTA tubes. Collaborator samples were shipped for TCRbeta analysis as frozen whole blood, isolated PBMCs, or DNA extracted from either sample type. TCRbeta CDR3 regions were amplified from genomic DNA by means of the immunoSEQ Assay, a bias-controlled multiplex PCR. The source study handled its data this way. Within the assay, amplification of reference gene primers was used to estimate how many nucleated cells each sample contained. To quantify the absolute abundance of each unique TCRbeta CDR3 rearrangement, sequence reads were collapsed and filtered. Productive Simpson clonality was computed per sample as the square root of Simpson's diversity index over productive rearrangements. TCRdb retrieved this table from immuneACCESS and kept in-frame rearrangements only. Not all clones are present; in checked studies, unresolved V genes account for under half, and no reason is known for the remainder. The V and J calls and the clone size are those of that table, but D and trimming were determined from the DNA. The sample records about 300,000 clones, 89% of which are singletons. Clones ranked in the top ten supply about 2% of the sample.

A word on this clone: No antigen is known for it. One base away there is no much larger clone; base qualities are not given.

The TCR originated in a woman aged 25-40 years with COVID-19, enrolled during active disease. Sequenced material: peripheral blood. The V and J genes are TRBV6-2 or TRBV6-3 and TRBJ1-2, with the D gene call left open. CDR3 region: CASSSQAYGYTF. The nucleotide sequence is given as TGTGCCAGCAGTTCCCAGGCGTATGGCTACACCTTC.